Each of the 13 T cell receptor beta chains below was sequenced from the same sample in a study of blood T cell repertoires in COVID-19. Sequenced by immunoSEQ multiplex PCR; TCRdb stores in-frame clones only, minus some. The sample lists 450,000 to 500,000 clones, about 88% occurring once. Specimen: PBMCs or T cells enriched from blood (not recorded which). These receptor sequences come from a woman in her sixties who had recovered from COVID-19.

The chain recombines TRBV5-1 with TRBJ2-3, with TRBD1 identical over 8 bases. This CDR3 spans 16 amino acids. Germline-derived CDR1 and CDR2 are SGHRS and YFSETQ. V was pared by 4 bases and J by 2 bases, with 9 bases of the junction left unmatched. The CDR3 DNA reads as TGCGCCAGCAGCCCGACCACAGGGGGTATCACAGATACGCAGTATTTT. It encodes CASSPTTGGITDTQYF.

The chain uses TRBV27 and TRBJ2-7; 12 bases agree with TRBD1. Germline CDR1 is MNHEY and CDR2 is SMNVEV (reference sequence). The V gene end was trimmed by 6 bases and the J gene end by 6 bases; junction bases not matched to a gene: 9. The CDR3 sequence is 15 residues long. The CDR3 DNA reads TGTGCCAGCAGCTGGGCCGGGACAGGGGGCATCGAGCAGTACTTC. Translated, it gives CASSWAGTGGIEQYF.

This clone was observed a few times. This rearrangement joins TRBV25-1 to TRBJ1-4, with 9 bases that match TRBD1. Looked up from germline, CDR1 is MGHDK and CDR2 is SYGVNS. This CDR3 spans 15 amino acids. J gave up 10 bases and V 6 bases, and 12 bases lay outside the gene matches. The DNA of the CDR3 is TGTGCCAGCAGCAAAACCGGGACAGGGTTCGGAAAACTGTTTTTT. Its translation is CASSKTGTGFGKLFF.

This chain links TRBV6-6 with TRBJ1-1; tentatively, D is TRBD1 (6 bases). This CDR3 comprises 13 residues. V lost 5 bases and J lost 3, with 10 bases in between. Germline loops: CDR1 MNHNY, CDR2 SVGAGI (reference sequence). The CDR3 nucleotides read TGTGCCAGCAGTGCCTCAGGGGACACTGAAGCTTTCTTT. Its translation: CASSASGDTEAFF.

The rearrangement joins TRBV5-4 to TRBJ2-1; D uncertain. The CDR3 runs 15 residues. Germline V gives CDR1 SGHNT, CDR2 YYREEE (reference sequence). Trimming removed 0 bases at V and 2 bases at J, with 9 bases between. CDR3 nucleotide sequence: TGTGCCAGCAGCTTGGACAGTAGTACCTACAATGAGCAGTTCTTC. Its protein product is CASSLDSSTYNEQFF. The complete variable domain, with remaining parts taken from reference TRBV5-4 and TRBJ2-1, reads ETGVTQSPTHLIKTRGQQVTLRCSSQSGHNTVSWYQQALGQGPQFIFQYYREEENGRGNFPPRFSGLQFPNYSSELNVNALELDDSALYLCASSLDSSTYNEQFFGPGTRLTVL.

V is TRBV5-1 and J is TRBJ2-3; 7 bases match TRBD2. Unmatched junction bases numbered 2, after V lost 4 bases and J lost 6 bases. Germline lookup yields CDR1 SGHRS and CDR2 YFSETQ. This CDR3 comprises 12 residues. CDR3 residues: CASSAGGDTQYF. The CDR3 DNA follows: TGCGCCAGCAGCGCCGGGGGGGATACGCAGTATTTT.

The gene calls are TRBV18 and TRBJ1-2, with D perhaps matching TRBD1 (5 bases). Germline V lookup: CDR1 KGHSH, CDR2 LQKENI. CDR3 length: 13 amino acids. The V end lost 8 bases, the J end lost 4 bases, and 14 bases lay between the germline ends. The DNA of the CDR3 is TGTGCCAGCGGGGAGGGGCGCGGCTATGGCTACACCTTC. It translates to CASGEGRGYGYTF.

CDR3 residues: CASSPRTGELFF. CDR3 sequence (DNA): TGTGCCAGTAGTCCCCGCACCGGGGAGCTGTTTTTT. V usage is TRBV19 and J usage is TRBJ2-2; D gene uncertain. Germline V gene lookup returns CDR1 LNHDA and CDR2 SQIVND (reference sequence). V gave up 5 bases and J gave up 4 bases, with 5 bases separating them. CDR3 length: 12 amino acids.

The chain employs TRBV6-5 and TRBJ1-2; TRBD1 matches at 10 bases. There are 15 residues in the CDR3. V was clipped by 4 bases and J by 5 bases; unmatched bases: 7. Germline assignment: CDR1 MNHEY and CDR2 SVGAGI. CDR3 DNA: TGTGCCAGCAGTTCTCGGGACAGGGGACGGTATGGCTACACCTTC. Translating gives CASSSRDRGRYGYTF.

The rearrangement uses TRBV11-2 and TRBJ1-2, with 7 bases aligning to TRBD1. This CDR3 has 13 residues. CDR1 and CDR2 (germline): SGHAT, FQNNGV. V dropped 1 base and J dropped 7; count of bases not matched to a gene: 3. The chain's CDR3 is CASSLGQGSGYTF. The CDR3, as DNA: TGTGCCAGCAGCTTAGGACAGGGTTCTGGCTACACCTTC.

This clone has more than one count but fewer than ten. The chain is built from TRBV19 and TRBJ2-4, with D maybe TRBD2 (6 bases). The CDR3 is 17 amino acids. The V end lost 1 base, the J end lost 0 bases, and 13 bases lay between the germline ends. Germline V gene sequence: CDR1 LNHDA, CDR2 SQIVND (reference sequence). The chain's CDR3 is CASSIGGGDRAKNIQYF. In DNA, the CDR3 is TGTGCCAGTAGTATAGGGGGAGGAGACAGAGCCAAAAACATTCAGTACTTC.

The V and J genes are TRBV3-1 (or the pseudogene TRBV3-2) and TRBJ1-4; possibly TRBD1 for D (6 bases). This CDR3 has 14 amino acids. CDR1 LGHDT and CDR2 YNNKEL come from the germline V gene (reference sequence). V was clipped by 0 bases and J by 7 bases, with 9 bases between them. CDR3 residues: CASSQDPRGEKLFF. CDR3 nucleotide sequence: TGTGCCAGCAGCCAAGACCCCAGGGGTGAAAAACTGTTTTTT.

J is TRBJ2-3 and V is TRBV30; a weak D match, TRBD1 (5 bases). CDR1 is GTSNPN and CDR2 is SVGIG in the germline V gene (reference sequence). The CDR3 sequence is 14 residues long. V dropped 3 bases and J dropped 5 bases, with 15 bases sitting between them. The CDR3: CAWRSWTLKDTQYF. The CDR3 DNA reads TGTGCCTGGAGGTCCTGGACACTAAAAGATACGCAGTATTTT.